The T cell receptor (beta chain) under discussion was sequenced for a study of shared clonotypes between healthy human individuals. Study information: Researchers assigned three CD4 naive, three CD4 memory, two CD8 naive and one CD8 memory plate to each donor.

Sequenced by immunoSEQ multiplex PCR; TCRdb stores in-frame clones only, minus some. The sample comprises approximately 2,300,000 clones, 85% to 95% of which are singletons, and 0.3% to 0.4% rests with the top ten. CD45RA+ naive and CD45RA-negative memory subsets were separated from CD4+ cells. Notes on the study in general: Clonotypes shared by all four sorted-subset donors had higher generation probabilities than non-shared clonotypes.

The V and J ends lost 6 bases and 6 bases respectively, with 18 bases between them. CDR3 length: 15 residues. Germline assignment: CDR1 SNHLY and CDR2 FYNNEI. With respect to this clone: Its target is not known.

The chain is built from TRBV2 and TRBJ1-5, with unresolved D. This TCR derives from a man younger than 30 in good health. Some clones in this sample may be carry-over from other donors' samples. The sequencing input was naive CD4+ T cells from PBMCs. Subset in this sample: CD45RA+ positively selected. The CDR3 loop reads CASRVGATPVQPQHF. The CDR3 DNA is TGTGCCAGCAGGGTAGGCGCTACCCCAGTTCAGCCCCAGCATTTT.